The sequence of this T cell receptor (beta chain) was determined in a study of blood T cell repertoires in COVID-19. Study-wide context: The United States, Italy and Spain were the sources of the acute and convalescent COVID-19 samples.

As handled by the study authors: Nucleated cell counts were estimated from reference gene primer amplification. The data were produced by immunoSEQ multiplex PCR, yet TCRdb's version contains in-frame clones alone and is incomplete. The DNA was the basis for D and trimming; V, J and clone size are from that table. The table shows around 270,000 clones, with 84% occurring only once. The germline gives CDR1 SNHLY, CDR2 FYNNEI. Trimming removed 3 bases at V and 0 bases at J, with 15 bases between. The length of the CDR3 is 16 residues. This sequence was found in a woman aged 40 to 55 who had recovered from COVID-19. Sequencing input: peripheral blood. The J gene is TRBJ2-7, the V gene TRBV2, with D possibly matching TRBD1 (5 bases). The chain's CDR3 is CASSDPLTDNSYEQYF. The CDR3 region has the DNA TGTGCCAGCAGTGACCCCCTGACAGATAACTCCTACGAGCAGTACTTC.